This T cell receptor beta chain derives from a study of human T cells and chemical hapten exposure. Findings and caveats of the study: Counts of TCRs above 1 in 1000 frequency stayed unchanged with DPC sensitization. Patch test scores rose with PT1 expanded TCR counts, a positive correlation.

Time point meaning: pre-sensitization, week 0. Noted treatment: therapeutic diphenylcyclopropenone sensitization with weekly scalp DPC. Suited to DPC and affected by alopecia, the donors ranged from 18 to 70 years old. Individual cDNA molecules (in the library) carried attached unique molecular identifiers. TCRdb ran MiXCR on the RACE reads and lists one entry per CDR3 protein. The sample contains roughly 38,000 distinct CDR3 sequences, 6.5% to 8% of which appear only once. The CDR3 runs to 15 residues. CDR1 is LNHDA, CDR2 SQIVND, per germline (reference sequence). The ends were cut back, 1 base at V and 5 bases at J, with 11 bases in the middle. As to this clonotype: The antigen is not known.

The chain is built from TRBV19 and TRBJ1-4; D perhaps matches TRBD1 (5 bases). Sequencing was performed on whole blood, taken in connection with sensitization to the hapten diphenylcyclopropenone (DPC). The clonotype was recovered from a woman between 45 and 65 years old with alopecia areata. Some clones in this sample may be carry-over from other donors' samples. Here the CDR3 reads CASSIGGTRNEKLFF. CDR3 nucleotide sequence: TGTGCCAGTAGTATAGGAGGGACGAGGAATGAAAAACTGTTTTTT.